What follows are 26 T cell receptor beta chains derived from one specimen sequenced in a study of blood T cell repertoires in COVID-19. TCRdb keeps only in-frame clones here, not all; method: immunoSEQ multiplex PCR. The sample contains some 57,000 clones, 85% to 90% of which appear only once. The specimen sequenced was peripheral blood. The receptors shown here come from a man in his sixties with active COVID-19.

The chain combines TRBV6-5 with TRBJ1-4; TRBD1 might be the D (5 bases). CDR1 is MNHEY, CDR2 SVGAGI, per germline. Trimming pared 2 bases from V and 4 bases from J, leaving 8 bases between. The CDR3 covers 14 residues. Written as DNA, the CDR3 is TGTGCCAGCAGTTACGGGGCCGTTAATGAAAAACTGTTTTTT. It encodes CASSYGAVNEKLFF.

A single count supports this clone. The chain combines TRBV19 with TRBJ1-5; D is undetermined. This CDR3 is 15 amino acids long. The V gene lost 7 bases and the J gene lost 3 bases, with 16 bases spanning the gap. Looked up from germline, CDR1 is LNHDA and CDR2 is SQIVND (reference sequence). CDR3 sequence: CASTMGRDLNQPQHF. The CDR3 bases are TGTGCCAGTACCATGGGCCGAGATCTCAATCAGCCCCAGCATTTT.

Here the CDR3 DNA reads TGTGCCAGCAGTTTAGATGGAAAAGGGGATGAGCAGTTCTTC. Encoded protein: CASSLDGKGDEQFF. The chain uses TRBV27 and TRBJ2-1, with D perhaps matching TRBD1 (5 bases). The V and J ends lost 2 bases and 8 bases respectively, with 13 bases between them. Per the germline V gene, CDR1 is MNHEY and CDR2 is SMNVEV (reference sequence). CDR3 length: 14 residues.

The chain couples TRBV9 to TRBJ2-7; a weak D match, TRBD1 (5 bases). V was cut by 0 bases and J by 5 bases, with 12 bases left in between. CDR1 SGDLS and CDR2 YYNGEE come from the germline V gene. This CDR3 has 14 amino acids. CDR3: CASSVGKGVDEQYF. For the CDR3, the DNA is TGTGCCAGCAGCGTAGGTAAAGGGGTCGACGAGCAGTACTTC.

This clone has just one count. The chain joins TRBV6-2 or TRBV6-3 to TRBJ2-7; TRBD2 might be the D (6 bases). V was pared by 4 bases and J by 2 bases, with 9 bases between. In germline, CDR1 is MNHEY, CDR2 SVGEGT. This CDR3 is 13 amino acids long. The DNA of the CDR3 is TGTGCCAGCAGTTGGGGGGTAGCCTACGAGCAGTACTTC. Its protein is CASSWGVAYEQYF.

V usage is TRBV7-2 and J usage is TRBJ1-1; D gene unclear. Trimming took off 7 bases at V and 1 base at J, with 10 bases between the two ends. The CDR3 runs 13 residues. CDR1 is SGHTA, CDR2 FQGNSA, per germline. CDR3 sequence (DNA): TGTGCCAGCACCCCGGACTGGAACACTGAAGCTTTCTTT. Translating gives CASTPDWNTEAFF. Together with reference TRBV7-2 and TRBJ1-1, the CDR3 gives the full variable domain: GAGVSQSPSNKVTEKGKDVELRCDPISGHTALYWYRQSLGQGLEFLIYFQGNSAPDKSGLPSDRFSAERTGGSVSTLTIQRTQQEDSAVYLCASTPDWNTEAFFGQGTRLTVV.

The CDR3 sequence: CASSSDIAYEQYF. The CDR3 nucleotides read TGTGCCAGCAGCTCGGACATTGCCTACGAGCAGTACTTC. The chain links TRBV7-2 to TRBJ2-7; TRBD1 is a possible D gene (5 bases). CDR3 length equals 13 residues. Germline lookup yields CDR1 SGHTA and CDR2 FQGNSA. The V end lost 4 bases, the J end lost 2 bases, and 9 bases lay between the germline ends.

In this sample, this clone turned up once. The chain has TRBV5-5 and TRBJ1-5; 9 bases agree with TRBD1. V lost 1 base and J lost 5; bases outside the gene matches: 7. Germline V gene data show CDR1 as SGHKS and CDR2 as YYEKEE (reference sequence). This CDR3 comprises 16 residues. This CDR3 reads CASSLNPGTGHQPQHF. The CDR3 DNA reads as TGTGCCAGCAGCTTGAACCCCGGGACAGGGCATCAGCCCCAGCATTTT.

This chain joins TRBV10-3 and TRBJ2-2, with TRBD1 matching over 9 bases. Trimming removed 10 bases from V and 1 base from J; junction bases left unmatched: 7. In germline, CDR1 is ENHRY, CDR2 SYGVKD. The CDR3 length is 15 residues. The CDR3 coding sequence is TGTGCCACCCGGAAGGGACAGGGGAACACCGGGGAGCTGTTTTTT. As protein: CATRKGQGNTGELFF.

V usage is TRBV7-2 and J usage is TRBJ1-2, with TRBD1 identical over 7 bases. Trimming removed 4 bases from V and 0 bases from J; junction bases left unmatched: 8. The V gene's germline CDR1 is SGHTA and CDR2 FQGNSA. CDR3 size: 16 residues. CDR3 region: CASSSAGQRANYGYTF. The CDR3 nucleotides read TGTGCCAGCAGCTCCGCGGGACAGCGAGCTAACTATGGCTACACCTTC.

This chain joins TRBV4-1 and TRBJ2-1; tentatively, D is TRBD2 (6 bases). The germline V gene encodes CDR1 MGHRA and CDR2 YSYEKL. The CDR3 has 16 amino acids. The V end lost 3 bases, the J end lost 2 bases, and 14 bases lay between the germline ends. The CDR3 reads CASSHDAGQAYNEQFF. Written as DNA, the CDR3 is TGCGCCAGCAGCCATGACGCGGGGCAGGCCTACAATGAGCAGTTCTTC.

The chain uses TRBV15 and TRBJ1-1; the D gene is possibly TRBD1 (5 bases). The CDR3 contains 15 residues. CDR1 is LNHNV and CDR2 is YYDKDF in the germline V gene (reference sequence). The germline V and J ends were trimmed by 5 bases and 1 base, with 14 bases remaining between them. Here the CDR3 reads CATSPAPDRNTEAFF. CDR3 coding DNA: TGTGCCACCAGCCCCGCCCCTGACAGGAACACTGAAGCTTTCTTT.

The rearrangement links TRBV19 to TRBJ2-6; TRBD1 might be the D (5 bases). Germline-derived CDR1 and CDR2 are LNHDA and SQIVND (reference sequence). Trimming took 6 bases from V and 2 from J, leaving 11 bases between them. CDR3 length equals 15 residues. CDR3 sequence reads: CASRTTGAGANVLTF. The CDR3 nucleotides are TGTGCCAGTAGAACTACAGGCGCTGGGGCCAACGTCCTGACTTTC.

This rearrangement joins TRBV28 to TRBJ1-1; 7 bases agree with TRBD1. With V trimmed by 6 bases and J by 1 base, 2 bases remained unmatched. CDR3 length: 13 amino acids. CDR1 and CDR2 (germline): MDHEN, SYDVKM. The DNA for the CDR3 is TGTGCCAGCAGACGACAGGGGAACACTGAAGCTTTCTTT. Protein product: CASRRQGNTEAFF.

This chain connects TRBV7-9 to TRBJ2-3; D gene ambiguous. V was clipped by 8 bases and J by 0 bases, with 6 bases between them. This CDR3 region has 12 residues. Germline V gene lookup returns CDR1 SEHNR and CDR2 FQNEAQ (reference sequence). This CDR3 is CASEPSTDTQYF. CDR3 DNA: TGTGCCAGCGAGCCTAGCACAGATACGCAGTATTTT.

The J gene is TRBJ1-1, the V gene TRBV24-1, with 8 bases fitting TRBD1. The trim removed 3 bases at V and 1 base at J, leaving 6 bases unmatched. The germline CDR1 and CDR2 sequences are KGHDR and SFDVKD. The CDR3 runs to 16 residues. CDR3 sequence reads: CATSDARTGRNTEAFF. In nucleotides, the CDR3 is TGTGCCACCAGTGATGCCCGGACAGGGAGGAACACTGAAGCTTTCTTT.

The V call is TRBV3-1 (or the pseudogene TRBV3-2), the J call TRBJ1-2, with D maybe TRBD1 (6 bases). CDR1 LGHDT and CDR2 YNNKEL come from the germline V gene (reference sequence). V shed 2 bases and J shed 2 bases, with 9 bases lying between them. This CDR3 region has 14 residues. The CDR3 sequence is CASSQFTGNYGYTF. The CDR3 DNA reads TGTGCCAGCAGCCAATTCACAGGGAACTATGGCTACACCTTC.

The J gene is TRBJ1-5, the V gene TRBV15, with D uncertain. Germline CDR1 LNHNV, CDR2 YYDKDF (reference sequence). Trimming stripped 0 bases from V and 16 bases from J, with 16 bases between. The CDR3 consists of 13 residues. The DNA for the CDR3 is TGTGCCACCAGCAGAGATTACTTCAACCTTGTCCATTTT. This sequence encodes CATSRDYFNLVHF.

The CDR3 DNA reads TGTGCCACCAGTGTGGGGGACTTCGTTTCTGGCTACACCTTC. It encodes CATSVGDFVSGYTF. V usage is TRBV24-1 and J usage is TRBJ1-2; possibly TRBD1 for D (5 bases). Looked up from germline, CDR1 is KGHDR and CDR2 is SFDVKD. V was cut by 5 bases and J by 7 bases, with 16 bases left in between. The CDR3 sequence is 14 residues long.

V and J are TRBV14 and TRBJ2-3; D is possibly TRBD1 (5 bases). V shed 5 bases and J shed 2 bases, with 11 bases lying between them. CDR1 and CDR2 from the germline V gene are SGHDN and FVKESK. CDR3 length: 14 amino acids. The CDR3 sequence: CASSDDSYTDTQYF. For the CDR3, the DNA is TGTGCCAGCAGCGATGACAGCTACACAGATACGCAGTATTTT.

The chain has TRBV4-3 and TRBJ2-2, with TRBD1 matching over 11 bases. The CDR3 runs 17 residues. The V segment lost 0 bases and the J segment 0 bases; nucleotides outside the gene matches: 0. Germline V CDR1 and CDR2: LGHNA, YSLEER. Written as DNA, the CDR3 is TGCGCCAGCAGCCAAGAGGGACAGGGGGCGAACACCGGGGAGCTGTTTTTT. Encoded protein: CASSQEGQGANTGELFF.

V usage is TRBV7-9 and J usage is TRBJ2-1; D not certain. The germline gives CDR1 SEHNR, CDR2 FQNEAQ (reference sequence). Trimming removed 3 bases at V and 10 bases at J, with 10 bases between. This CDR3 region has 12 residues. The CDR3 is CASSFRSEEQFF. In DNA form, the CDR3 reads TGTGCCAGCAGCTTCCGCTCCGAGGAGCAGTTCTTC. The complete variable domain, with remaining parts taken from reference TRBV7-9 and TRBJ2-1, reads DTGVSQNPRHKITKRGQNVTFRCDPISEHNRLYWYRQTLGQGPEFLTYFQNEAQLEKSRLLSDRFSAERPKGSFSTLEIQRTEQGDSAMYLCASSFRSEEQFFGPGTRLTVL.

The chain uses TRBV27 and TRBJ1-2; TRBD1 matches 7 bases. The ends lost 7 bases at V and 7 bases at J; junction bases unmatched: 6. From germline, CDR1 is MNHEY and CDR2 SMNVEV (reference sequence). The CDR3 runs to 12 residues. The CDR3 reads CASKGTVFGYTF. CDR3 nucleotide sequence: TGTGCCAGCAAGGGGACAGTGTTTGGCTACACCTTC.

This chain links TRBV5-5 with TRBJ2-2, with D uncertain. The CDR3 totals 14 residues. Germline CDR1 SGHKS, CDR2 YYEKEE (reference sequence). Trimming shortened V by 3 bases and J by 0 bases, and 6 bases separated the two germline ends. The CDR3 loop is CASSSYSNTGELFF. DNA for the CDR3: TGTGCCAGCAGCTCCTACTCGAACACCGGGGAGCTGTTTTTT.

This clone is deemed medium-sized. This rearrangement joins TRBV28 to TRBJ2-7; a weak D match, TRBD1 (5 bases). The germline V gene encodes CDR1 MDHEN and CDR2 SYDVKM. This CDR3 is built from 14 residues. Trimming removed 5 bases at V and 4 bases at J, with 15 bases between. CDR3 in amino acids: CASSPTQGLYEQYF. As DNA, the CDR3 is TGTGCCAGCAGTCCCACCCAGGGCCTATACGAGCAGTACTTC.

The chain is built from TRBV3-1 (or the pseudogene TRBV3-2) and TRBJ2-2; perhaps TRBD2 as D (5 bases). From germline, CDR1 is LGHDT and CDR2 YNNKEL (reference sequence). The CDR3 is 21 amino acids. The V end was cut by 3 bases, the J end by 6 bases, with 32 bases between. The CDR3 coding sequence is TGTGCCAGCAGCCATCCAAGACCGGGGAAAATTAACAAATTAGAGGCCGGGGAGCTGTTTTTT. It codes for CASSHPRPGKINKLEAGELFF.